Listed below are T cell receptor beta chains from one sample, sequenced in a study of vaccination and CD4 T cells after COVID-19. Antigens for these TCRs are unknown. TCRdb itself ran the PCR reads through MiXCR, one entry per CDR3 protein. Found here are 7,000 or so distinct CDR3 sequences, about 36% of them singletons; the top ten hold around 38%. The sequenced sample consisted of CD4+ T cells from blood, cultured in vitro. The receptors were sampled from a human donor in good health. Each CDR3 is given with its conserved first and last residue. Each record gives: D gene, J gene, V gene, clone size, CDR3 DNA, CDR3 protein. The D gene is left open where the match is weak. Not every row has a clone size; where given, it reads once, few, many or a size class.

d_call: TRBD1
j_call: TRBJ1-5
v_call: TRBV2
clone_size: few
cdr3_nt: TGTGCCAGCAGTGTTACAGGGGGAATTCAGCCCCAGCATTTT
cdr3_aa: CASSVTGGIQPQHF

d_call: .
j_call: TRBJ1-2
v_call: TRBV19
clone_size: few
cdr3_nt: TGTGCCAGTAGTATAGGAAACAGTCACTATGGCTACACCTTC
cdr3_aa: CASSIGNSHYGYTF

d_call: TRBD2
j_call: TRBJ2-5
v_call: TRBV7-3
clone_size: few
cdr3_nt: TGTGCCAGCAGCCCCGGGAGCGGGGGGTTCGTCACTAGGGAGACCCAGTACTTC
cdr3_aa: CASSPGSGGFVTRETQYF

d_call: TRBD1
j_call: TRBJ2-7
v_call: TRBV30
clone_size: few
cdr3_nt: TGTGCCCGACAGGGGACATCCTACGAGCAGTACTTC
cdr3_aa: CARQGTSYEQYF

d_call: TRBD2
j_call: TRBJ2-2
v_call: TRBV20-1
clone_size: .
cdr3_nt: TGCAGTGCTAGAGATTCGGCTAGCGGGGGGGTTGCCGGGGAGCTGTTTTTT
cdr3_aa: CSARDSASGGVAGELFF

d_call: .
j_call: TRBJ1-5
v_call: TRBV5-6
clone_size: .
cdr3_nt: TGTGCCAGCAGCTTGGAGAGGGCCAGCAATCAGCCCCAGCATTTT
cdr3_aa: CASSLERASNQPQHF

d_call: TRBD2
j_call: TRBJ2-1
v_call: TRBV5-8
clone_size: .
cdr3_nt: TGTGCCAGCAGCTTGGGACTAGCGGGGAGCAATGAGCAGTTCTTC
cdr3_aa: CASSLGLAGSNEQFF

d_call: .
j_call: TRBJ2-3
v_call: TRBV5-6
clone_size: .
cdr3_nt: TGTGCCAGCAGCTTGGGGGGATTAGATACGCAGTATTTT
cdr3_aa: CASSLGGLDTQYF

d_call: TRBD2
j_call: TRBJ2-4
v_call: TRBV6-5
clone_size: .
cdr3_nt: TGTGCCAGCAGTTACTCCGCGGGGGGGCGGGGAAACATTCAGTACTTC
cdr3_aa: CASSYSAGGRGNIQYF

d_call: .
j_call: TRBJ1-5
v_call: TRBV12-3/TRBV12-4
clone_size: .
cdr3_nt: TGTGCCAGCAGCCCAACTACAGGGAATCAGCCCCAGCATTTT
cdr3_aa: CASSPTTGNQPQHF

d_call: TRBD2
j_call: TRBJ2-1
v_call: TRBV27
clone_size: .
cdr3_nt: TGTGCCAGCAGGAGCGGGGGGGCGGTCAATGAGCAGTTCTTC
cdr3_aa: CASRSGGAVNEQFF

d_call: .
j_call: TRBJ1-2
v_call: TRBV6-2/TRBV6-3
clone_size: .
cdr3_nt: TGTGCCAGCATCCGCTCACGCGGGCAGGAGGATGGTACGGGCTACACCTTC
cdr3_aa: CASIRSRGQEDGTGYTF

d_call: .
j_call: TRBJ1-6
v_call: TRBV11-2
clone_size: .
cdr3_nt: TGTGCCAGCAGCTTAGACGGGTGGAATTCACCCCTCCACTTT
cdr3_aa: CASSLDGWNSPLHF

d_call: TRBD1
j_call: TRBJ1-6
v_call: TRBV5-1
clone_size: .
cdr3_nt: TGCGCCAGCAGCTTAGCCACTACTACAGGGGGACTTTTGGGATCACCCCTCCACTTT
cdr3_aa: CASSLATTTGGLLGSPLHF

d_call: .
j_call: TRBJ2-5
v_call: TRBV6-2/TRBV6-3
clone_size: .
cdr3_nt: TGTGCCAGCAGTTTCAACCCGGGCGAGACCCAGTACTTC
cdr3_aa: CASSFNPGETQYF

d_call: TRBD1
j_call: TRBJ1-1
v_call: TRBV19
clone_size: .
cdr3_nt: TGTGCCAGTAAGCCCAGGACAGGGGGAACTGAAGCTTTCTTT
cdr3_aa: CASKPRTGGTEAFF

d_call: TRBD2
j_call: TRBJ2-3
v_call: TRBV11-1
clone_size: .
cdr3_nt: TGTGCCAGCAGCTTAGGTTCGACTAGCGGGAGCACAGATACGCAGTATTTT
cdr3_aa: CASSLGSTSGSTDTQYF

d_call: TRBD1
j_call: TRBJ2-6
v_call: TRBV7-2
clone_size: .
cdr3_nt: TGTGCCAGCAGCCCAACGGGACAGGTCGTCGCTGGGGCCAACGTCCTGACTTTC
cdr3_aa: CASSPTGQVVAGANVLTF

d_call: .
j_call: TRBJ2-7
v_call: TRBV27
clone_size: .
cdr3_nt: TGTGCCAGCAGCGATTACTACGAGCAGTACTTC
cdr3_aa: CASSDYYEQYF

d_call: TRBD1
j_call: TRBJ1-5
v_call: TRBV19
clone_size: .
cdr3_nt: TGTGCCAGTAGTATAGTTGGGGCAGGGGGTCAGCCCCAGCATTTT
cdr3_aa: CASSIVGAGGQPQHF

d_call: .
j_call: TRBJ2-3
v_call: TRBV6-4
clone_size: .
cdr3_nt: TGTGCCAGCAGTGAGCGGGGCACAGATACGCAGTATTTT
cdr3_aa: CASSERGTDTQYF

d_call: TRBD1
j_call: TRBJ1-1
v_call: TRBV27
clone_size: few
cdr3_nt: TGTGCCAGCAGTTTACTGGGACAGGGGGCTCTTGGTACTGAAGCTTTCTTT
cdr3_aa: CASSLLGQGALGTEAFF